This TCR beta chain was captured in a study of response to subunit inactivated influenza vaccine. TCRdb called the RT-PCR reads again in MiXCR, with one record for every CDR3 protein. The table includes roughly 760,000 distinct CDR3 sequences, 21% detected once. Overall study findings and caveats: The authors offered the suggestion that each seasonal influenza vaccination recruits few new T cells.

To note about this clonotype: Antigen specificity is unknown.

V was clipped by 3 bases and J by 1 base, with 11 bases between them. The germline CDR1 and CDR2 sequences are SGHAT and FQNNGV. The CDR3 spans 15 residues. V gene TRBV11-2 combines with J gene TRBJ2-3; D is unresolved. Sequencing was performed on PBMCs from blood, taken roughly 5 days after vaccination. The sequence derives from a man in his forties or fifties who received an inactivated influenza vaccine. The CDR3 DNA sequence: TGTGCCAGCAGCTTCGGGCAGTGGGGCACAGATACGCAGTATTTT. This encodes CASSFGQWGTDTQYF.